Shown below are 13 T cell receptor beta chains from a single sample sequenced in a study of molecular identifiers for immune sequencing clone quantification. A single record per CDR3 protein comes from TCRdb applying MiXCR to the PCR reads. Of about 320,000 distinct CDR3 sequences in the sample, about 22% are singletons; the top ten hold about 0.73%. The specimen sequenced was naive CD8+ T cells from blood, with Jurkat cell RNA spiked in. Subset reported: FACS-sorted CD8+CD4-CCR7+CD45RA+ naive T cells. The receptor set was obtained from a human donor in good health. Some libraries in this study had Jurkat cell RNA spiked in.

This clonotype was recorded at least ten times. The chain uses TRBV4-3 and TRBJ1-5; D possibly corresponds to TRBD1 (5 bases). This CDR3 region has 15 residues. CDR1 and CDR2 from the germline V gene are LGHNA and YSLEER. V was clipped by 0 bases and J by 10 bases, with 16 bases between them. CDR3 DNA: TGCGCCAGCAGCCAAGATTGGGACGACGTTGAACCCCAGCATTTT. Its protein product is CASSQDWDDVEPQHF.

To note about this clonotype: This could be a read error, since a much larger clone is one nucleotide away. CDR3 loop: CVSSSRLRTGELFF. The CDR3 coding sequence is TGTGTCAGCAGTAGTCGACTGCGAACCGGGGAGCTGTTTTTT. The chain uses TRBV28 and TRBJ2-2; D remains unclear. CDR3 size: 14 residues. The germline V gene encodes CDR1 MDHEN and CDR2 SYDVKM.

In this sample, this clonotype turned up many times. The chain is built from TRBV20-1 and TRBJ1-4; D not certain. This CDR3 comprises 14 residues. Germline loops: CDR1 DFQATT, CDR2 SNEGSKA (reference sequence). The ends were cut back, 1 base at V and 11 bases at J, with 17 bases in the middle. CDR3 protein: CSARVVQEVEKLFF. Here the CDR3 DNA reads TGCAGTGCTAGAGTTGTGCAGGAGGTGGAGAAACTGTTTTTT.

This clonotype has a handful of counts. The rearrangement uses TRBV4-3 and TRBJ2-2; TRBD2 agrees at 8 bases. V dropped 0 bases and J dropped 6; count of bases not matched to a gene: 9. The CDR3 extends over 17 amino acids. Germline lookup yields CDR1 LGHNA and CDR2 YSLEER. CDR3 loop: CASSQDWGRGGPGELFF. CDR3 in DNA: TGCGCCAGCAGCCAAGATTGGGGACGGGGGGGCCCCGGGGAGCTGTTTTTT.

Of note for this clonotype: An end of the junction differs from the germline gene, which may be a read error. CDR3 DNA sequence: TGTGCCAGCAGCTTAGTGTCCTACGAGAAGTACTTC. Amino acid sequence: CASSLVSYEKYF. The genes are TRBV7-9 and TRBJ2-7; D is uncertain. The CDR3 has 12 amino acids. Germline lookup yields CDR1 SEHNR and CDR2 FQNEAQ (reference sequence).

The CDR3 protein is CASWQGGKNIQYF. CDR3 sequence (DNA): TGTGCCAGCTGGCAAGGGGGCAAAAACATTCAGTACTTC. This rearrangement joins TRBV12-3 or TRBV12-4 to TRBJ2-4; TRBD1 is a possible D gene (6 bases). The CDR3 is made up of 13 amino acids. Trimming took off 8 bases at V and 3 bases at J, with 11 bases between the two ends.

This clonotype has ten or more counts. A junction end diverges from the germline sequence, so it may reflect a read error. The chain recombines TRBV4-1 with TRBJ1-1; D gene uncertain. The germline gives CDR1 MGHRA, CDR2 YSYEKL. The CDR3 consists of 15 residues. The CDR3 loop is CASRQGGLVSTEAFF. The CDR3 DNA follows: TGCGCCAGCAGACAAGGAGGTCTCGTGAGCACTGAAGCTTTCTTT.

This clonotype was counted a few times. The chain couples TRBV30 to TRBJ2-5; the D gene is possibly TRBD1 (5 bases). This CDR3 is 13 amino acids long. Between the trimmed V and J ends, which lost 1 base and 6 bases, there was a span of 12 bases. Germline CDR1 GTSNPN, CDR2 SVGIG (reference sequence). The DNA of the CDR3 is TGTGCCTGGAGTGCCCAGGGCGTGCAGACCCAGTACTTC. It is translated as CAWSAQGVQTQYF. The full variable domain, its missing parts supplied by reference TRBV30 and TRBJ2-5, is SQTIHQWPATLVQPVGSPLSLECTVEGTSNPNLYWYRQAAGRGLQLLFYSVGIGQISSEVPQNLSASRPQDRQFILSSKKLLLSDSGFYLCAWSAQGVQTQYFGPGTRLLVL.

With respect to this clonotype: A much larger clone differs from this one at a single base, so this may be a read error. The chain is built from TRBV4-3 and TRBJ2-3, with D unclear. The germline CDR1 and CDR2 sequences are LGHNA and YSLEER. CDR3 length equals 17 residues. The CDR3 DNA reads TGCGCCAGCAGCCCAAATGGGGTTACCTCCAGCACAAATACGCAGTATTTT. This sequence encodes CASSPNGVTSSTNTQYF.

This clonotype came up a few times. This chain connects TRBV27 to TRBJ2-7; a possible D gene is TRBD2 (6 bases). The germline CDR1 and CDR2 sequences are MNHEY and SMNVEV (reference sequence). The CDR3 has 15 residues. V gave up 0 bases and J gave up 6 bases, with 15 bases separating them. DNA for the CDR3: TGTGCCAGCAGTTTATCGATCGGAGGGATGGCCGAGCAGTACTTC. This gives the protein CASSLSIGGMAEQYF.

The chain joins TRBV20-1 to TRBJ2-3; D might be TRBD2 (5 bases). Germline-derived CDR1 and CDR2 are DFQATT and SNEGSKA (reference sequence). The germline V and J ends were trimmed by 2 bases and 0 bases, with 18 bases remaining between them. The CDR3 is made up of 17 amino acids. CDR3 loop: CSARMSGWDISTDTQYF. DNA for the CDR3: TGCAGTGCTAGAATGAGCGGTTGGGATATAAGCACAGATACGCAGTATTTT.

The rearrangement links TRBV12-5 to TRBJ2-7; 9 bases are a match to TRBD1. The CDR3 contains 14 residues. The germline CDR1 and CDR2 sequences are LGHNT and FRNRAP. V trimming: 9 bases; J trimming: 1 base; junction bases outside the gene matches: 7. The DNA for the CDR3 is TGTGCTAGGCCACCGGGACAGGGTTCCTACGAGCAGTACTTC. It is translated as CARPPGQGSYEQYF.

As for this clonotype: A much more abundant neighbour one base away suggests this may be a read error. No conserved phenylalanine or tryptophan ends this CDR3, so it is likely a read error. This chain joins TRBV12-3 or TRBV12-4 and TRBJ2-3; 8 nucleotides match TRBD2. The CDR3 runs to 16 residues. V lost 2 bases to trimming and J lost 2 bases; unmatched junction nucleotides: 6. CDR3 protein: CASSLSAGGNTDTQYL. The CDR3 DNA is TGTGCCAGCAGTTTATCTGCGGGAGGAAACACAGATACGCAGTATCTT.